A selection of T cell receptor beta chains follows, all from one sample in a study of blood T cell repertoires in COVID-19. The repertoire was sequenced with immunoSEQ multiplex PCR; TCRdb's copy has only in-frame clones and lacks some. The sample lists 150,000 or so clones, roughly 89% occurring once. The sequenced material came from peripheral blood. All receptors come from a man aged 45-60 years with acute or convalescent COVID-19. Each CDR3 is given with its conserved first and last residue. A D gene is named only where the DNA matches it firmly. Rows give clone size only sometimes, using once, few, many, or a class for an expanded clone.

clone_size: .; j_call: TRBJ2-1; d_call: .; v_call: TRBV28; cdr3_nt: TGTGCCAGCAGCGTCCAGGGATGGGCCCTCTCCTACAATGAGCAGTTCTTC; cdr3_aa: CASSVQGWALSYNEQFF
clone_size: .; j_call: TRBJ1-1; d_call: TRBD1; v_call: TRBV30; cdr3_nt: TGTGCCTGGAGCATGACAGGGTTGAACACTGAAGCTTTCTTT; cdr3_aa: CAWSMTGLNTEAFF
clone_size: .; j_call: TRBJ1-2; d_call: TRBD1; v_call: TRBV19; cdr3_nt: TGTGCCAGTAGTGCCGGACAGGGGGGCTATGGCTACACCTTC; cdr3_aa: CASSAGQGGYGYTF
clone_size: .; j_call: TRBJ2-7; d_call: .; v_call: TRBV27; cdr3_nt: TGTGCCAGCAGTTTAAGGCAGGGGCGCGTGAACGAGCAGTACTTC; cdr3_aa: CASSLRQGRVNEQYF
clone_size: .; j_call: TRBJ2-7; d_call: TRBD1; v_call: TRBV11-2; cdr3_nt: TGTGCCAGCAGCACCCCCGGGACAGCCTCCCCCTACGAGCAGTACTTC; cdr3_aa: CASSTPGTASPYEQYF
clone_size: .; j_call: TRBJ2-3; d_call: .; v_call: TRBV18; cdr3_nt: TGTGCCAGCTCACCGTCTAGAGCATCGGATACGCAGTATTTT; cdr3_aa: CASSPSRASDTQYF
clone_size: .; j_call: TRBJ2-3; d_call: TRBD2; v_call: TRBV3-1/TRBV3-2; cdr3_nt: TGTGCCAGCAGCCATCGGGGAGGGGGCACAGATACGCAGTATTTT; cdr3_aa: CASSHRGGGTDTQYF
clone_size: .; j_call: TRBJ2-1; d_call: TRBD2; v_call: TRBV7-9; cdr3_nt: TGTGCCAGCAGCTCAAGACTAGCGGGAGGTCGCAATGAGCAGTTCTTC; cdr3_aa: CASSSRLAGGRNEQFF
clone_size: .; j_call: TRBJ1-2; d_call: TRBD1; v_call: TRBV10-2; cdr3_nt: TGCGCCAGCAGTGAGTCTGGGGCAGGGGGCTATGGCTACACCTTC; cdr3_aa: CASSESGAGGYGYTF
clone_size: .; j_call: TRBJ1-1; d_call: .; v_call: TRBV6-5; cdr3_nt: TGTGCCAGCAGTTACTCGCAGACAGTTCGCGCTTTCTTT; cdr3_aa: CASSYSQTVRAFF
clone_size: .; j_call: TRBJ1-5; d_call: .; v_call: TRBV27; cdr3_nt: TGTGCCAGCAGTTCGGGGGGGCAGCCCCAGCATTTT; cdr3_aa: CASSSGGQPQHF
clone_size: .; j_call: TRBJ1-1; d_call: .; v_call: TRBV12-3/TRBV12-4; cdr3_nt: TGTGCCAGCAGTTTTGCCAGAAACACTGAAGCTTTCTTT; cdr3_aa: CASSFARNTEAFF
clone_size: .; j_call: TRBJ1-6; d_call: TRBD1; v_call: TRBV27; cdr3_nt: TGTGCCAGCAGTTTATCCCCGACAGGGGAAAATTCACCCCTCCACTTT; cdr3_aa: CASSLSPTGENSPLHF
clone_size: .; j_call: TRBJ2-4; d_call: .; v_call: TRBV12-5; cdr3_nt: TGTGCTAGTGGTTTGGGTCGGGGGGCTACTCAGTACTTC; cdr3_aa: CASGLGRGATQYF
clone_size: .; j_call: TRBJ2-2; d_call: TRBD2; v_call: TRBV4-1; cdr3_nt: TGCGCCAGCAGCGACTTGACTAGCGGGACGACCGGGGAGCTGTTTTTT; cdr3_aa: CASSDLTSGTTGELFF
clone_size: .; j_call: TRBJ2-3; d_call: TRBD1; v_call: TRBV29-1; cdr3_nt: TGCAGCGTCAGGACGGGACAGGGTTTAGATACGCAGTATTTT; cdr3_aa: CSVRTGQGLDTQYF
clone_size: .; j_call: TRBJ2-7; d_call: TRBD2; v_call: TRBV9; cdr3_nt: TGTGCCAGCAGCGTCGGGACTAGCGGGAGGTCCTACGAGCAGTACTTC; cdr3_aa: CASSVGTSGRSYEQYF
clone_size: .; j_call: TRBJ1-6; d_call: .; v_call: TRBV14; cdr3_nt: TGTGCCAGCAGCCAAGGCAAAGAGTCCTATAATTCACCCCTCCACTTT; cdr3_aa: CASSQGKESYNSPLHF
clone_size: once; j_call: TRBJ1-2; d_call: .; v_call: TRBV7-2; cdr3_nt: TGTGCCAGCAGCTCCCAGGGTACTGCTGGCTACACCTTC; cdr3_aa: CASSSQGTAGYTF
clone_size: once; j_call: TRBJ2-3; d_call: TRBD2; v_call: TRBV5-1; cdr3_nt: TGCGCCAGCAGCTTGGGACTAGCGGGAGATACGCAGTATTTT; cdr3_aa: CASSLGLAGDTQYF
clone_size: .; j_call: TRBJ2-1; d_call: .; v_call: TRBV18; cdr3_nt: TGTGCCAGCTCACCGCTCGAGGGACAAGAGTACAATGAGCAGTTCTTC; cdr3_aa: CASSPLEGQEYNEQFF
clone_size: .; j_call: TRBJ1-1; d_call: .; v_call: TRBV11-2; cdr3_nt: TGTGCCAGCAGCTTAGATCAGGGTGTCTTGATAGCTTTCTTT; cdr3_aa: CASSLDQGVLIAFF
clone_size: .; j_call: TRBJ2-5; d_call: .; v_call: TRBV24-1; cdr3_nt: TGTGCCACCAGTGACTCACAGAGAGTCGAGACCCAGTACTTC; cdr3_aa: CATSDSQRVETQYF
clone_size: .; j_call: TRBJ2-3; d_call: TRBD2; v_call: TRBV7-2; cdr3_nt: TGTGCCAGCAGCTTAGTTACTAGCGGTGGGGTCTCAAATACGCAGTATTTT; cdr3_aa: CASSLVTSGGVSNTQYF
clone_size: .; j_call: TRBJ2-2; d_call: .; v_call: TRBV5-1; cdr3_nt: TGCGCCAGCAGTCCTCTTCGGGGTATGGACACCGGGGAGCTGTTTTTT; cdr3_aa: CASSPLRGMDTGELFF
clone_size: .; j_call: TRBJ1-5; d_call: .; v_call: TRBV3-1/TRBV3-2; cdr3_nt: TGTGCCAGCAGCCAAGCGGTGCATCAGCCCCAGCATTTT; cdr3_aa: CASSQAVHQPQHF